The text below deals with one TCR beta chain. These data belong to a study of blood T cell repertoires in COVID-19. Looking at the study overall: The analysed material was cDNA or gDNA that came from T cells, B-cell-depleted T cells, or PBMCs.

Germline loops: CDR1 SQVTM, CDR2 ANQGSEA. V was clipped by 3 bases and J by 2 bases, with 8 bases between them. The length of the CDR3 is 13 residues. The data were produced by immunoSEQ multiplex PCR, yet TCRdb's version contains in-frame clones alone and is incomplete. The sample has over 200,000 clones; almost 90% are singletons. This sequence was found in a woman in her fifties or sixties with acute or convalescent COVID-19. The gene calls are TRBV29-1 and TRBJ2-1, with TRBD2 as a possible D gene (6 bases). What was sequenced was peripheral blood. CDR3 sequence (DNA): TGCAGCGTTGAGGTAGCGGCCTACAATGAGCAGTTCTTC. It codes for CSVEVAAYNEQFF.